Listed here are 26 T cell receptor beta chains from one sample, sequenced in a study of T cell responses to AZD1222 COVID-19 vaccine. This table comes from immunoSEQ multiplex PCR, and its TCRdb copy is limited to in-frame clones, with some not included. The profile shows approximately 200,000 clones, approximately 94% of them singletons. The sequencing used peripheral blood, collected 28 days after the second AZD1222 dose. These TCRs come from an adult who received the AZD1222 COVID-19 vaccine.

This clone was observed once. The V gene is TRBV11-2, the J gene TRBJ2-1; 8 bases match TRBD2. V dropped 0 bases and J dropped 10; count of bases not matched to a gene: 8. The CDR3 loop spans 15 amino acids. Germline V gene lookup returns CDR1 SGHAT and CDR2 FQNNGV. The CDR3 region has the DNA TGTGCCAGCAGCTTAGACGCCCAGCGGGGGTTAGAGCAGTTCTTC. It yields the protein CASSLDAQRGLEQFF. The variable domain in full, with the rest retrieved from reference TRBV11-2 and TRBJ2-1, is EAGVAQSPRYKIIEKRQSVAFWCNPISGHATLYWYQQILGQGPKLLIQFQNNGVVDDSQLPKDRFSAERLKGVDSTLKIQPAKLEDSAVYLCASSLDAQRGLEQFFGPGTRLTVL.

The chain combines TRBV6-2 or TRBV6-3 with TRBJ1-5; 12 bases line up with TRBD1. This CDR3 spans 16 amino acids. Germline loops: CDR1 MNHEY, CDR2 SVGEGT. V was clipped by 5 bases and J by 5 bases; unmatched bases: 7. In DNA, the CDR3 is TGTGCCAGCAGTACCCCCGGGACAGGGGGCCATCAGCCCCAGCATTTT. This translates into CASSTPGTGGHQPQHF.

The chain is built from TRBV19 and TRBJ1-1; possibly TRBD1 for D (5 bases). V dropped 5 bases and J dropped 4 bases, with 17 bases sitting between them. The CDR3 covers 15 residues. Germline-derived CDR1 and CDR2 are LNHDA and SQIVND (reference sequence). CDR3 DNA sequence: TGTGCCAGTAGTCAACAATGGGGGGGTCGCACTGAAGCTTTCTTT. Protein sequence: CASSQQWGGRTEAFF.

The chain combines TRBV7-9 with TRBJ1-2, with a weak D call TRBD1 (5 bases). V lost 1 base and J 6 bases, leaving 15 bases between the germline ends. The CDR3 is 15 residues long. CDR1 and CDR2 from the germline V gene are SEHNR and FQNEAQ (reference sequence). In DNA, the CDR3 is TGTGCCAGCAGCTTAGAGGTAGGGGCAGCGGATGGCTACACCTTC. Encoded protein: CASSLEVGAADGYTF.

The chain joins TRBV9 to TRBJ2-3; 8 nucleotides align to TRBD2. V shed 1 base, J shed 0 bases, and the junction held 7 bases outside the gene matches. The germline V gene has CDR1 SGDLS and CDR2 YYNGEE. The CDR3 runs 17 residues. The CDR3 loop is CASSVFGGGTSTDTQYF. The DNA for the CDR3 is TGTGCCAGCAGCGTATTTGGCGGGGGGACTAGCACAGATACGCAGTATTTT.

The chain combines TRBV20-1 with TRBJ2-5, with 8 bases that match TRBD2. The germline CDR1 and CDR2 sequences are DFQATT and SNEGSKA (reference sequence). Unmatched junction bases numbered 2, after V lost 6 bases and J lost 5 bases. The CDR3 contains 11 residues. In DNA form, the CDR3 reads TGCAGTGCGTCGGGGGGGGAGACCCAGTACTTC. As protein: CSASGGETQYF.

V and J are TRBV2 and TRBJ2-7; D call uncertain. The CDR3 covers 12 residues. Germline CDR1 is SNHLY and CDR2 is FYNNEI. V dropped 6 bases and J dropped 4 bases, with 10 bases sitting between them. DNA for the CDR3: TGTGCCAGCAGCGCTCCATTATACGAGCAGTACTTC. This encodes CASSAPLYEQYF. Looking up the rest from reference TRBV2 and TRBJ2-7 gives the full variable domain: EPEVTQTPSHQVTQMGQEVILRCVPISNHLYFYWYRQILGQKVEFLVSFYNNEISEKSEIFDDQFSVERPDGSNFTLKIRSTKLEDSAMYFCASSAPLYEQYFGPGTRLTVT.

V gene TRBV29-1 combines with J gene TRBJ1-1, with TRBD1 matching over 8 bases. This CDR3 comprises 11 residues. CDR1 is SQVTM, CDR2 ANQGSEA, per germline. V trimming: 7 bases; J trimming: 8 bases; junction bases outside the gene matches: 6. CDR3 bases: TGCAGCGGTAGGAACAGGGGGGAAGCTTTCTTT. Translation: CSGRNRGEAFF. The full variable domain, its missing parts supplied by reference TRBV29-1 and TRBJ1-1, is SAVISQKPSRDICQRGTSLTIQCQVDSQVTMMFWYRQQPGQSLTLIATANQGSEATYESGFVIDKFPISRPNLTFSTLTVSNMSPEDSSIYLCSGRNRGEAFFGQGTRLTVV.

The chain recombines TRBV6-5 with TRBJ1-3; D remains unclear. Germline assignment: CDR1 MNHEY and CDR2 SVGAGI. The CDR3 is made up of 13 amino acids. V dropped 4 bases and J dropped 0 bases, with 4 bases sitting between them. The CDR3 loop reads CASSLTSGNTIYF. In DNA form, the CDR3 reads TGTGCCAGCAGTTTAACCTCTGGAAACACCATATATTTT.

This rearrangement joins TRBV19 to TRBJ1-2; 8 positions agree with TRBD1. The length of the CDR3 is 17 residues. CDR1 LNHDA and CDR2 SQIVND come from the germline V gene (reference sequence). With V trimmed by 5 bases and J by 4 bases, 15 bases remained unmatched. The CDR3 region is CASSSTGGSNSPYGYTF. CDR3 bases: TGTGCCAGTAGTTCAACAGGGGGGAGTAATTCACCCTATGGCTACACCTTC.

This rearrangement joins TRBV11-2 to TRBJ2-3, with 14 positions matching TRBD2. The CDR3 covers 19 residues. Germline V CDR1 and CDR2: SGHAT, FQNNGV. The V segment lost 1 base and the J segment 5 bases; nucleotides outside the gene matches: 11. The CDR3 DNA sequence: TGTGCCAGCAGCTTAGGGCGACTAGCGGGGGGGCCTAGGAAAGATACGCAGTATTTT. Amino acid sequence: CASSLGRLAGGPRKDTQYF.

The chain recombines TRBV5-6 with TRBJ1-1, with D possibly matching TRBD1 (5 bases). The CDR3 runs 13 residues. With 2 bases removed from V and 5 bases from J, the gap between germline ends came to 10 bases. Germline-derived CDR1 and CDR2 are SGHDT and YYEEEE. The CDR3 coding sequence is TGTGCCAGCAGCTTTTGGGGGTCAACTGAAGCTTTCTTT. This sequence encodes CASSFWGSTEAFF.

V is TRBV6-5 and J is TRBJ1-6, with TRBD1 matching 8 bases. Germline V gives CDR1 MNHEY, CDR2 SVGAGI. With 6 bases clipped from V and 10 bases from J, the junction kept 5 bases outside the gene matches. This CDR3 spans 13 amino acids. This chain's CDR3 is CASSLRGLSPLHF. The CDR3, as DNA: TGTGCCAGCAGCCTCAGGGGGCTGTCACCCCTCCACTTT.

V is TRBV5-4 and J is TRBJ1-1; D gene uncertain. CDR1 and CDR2 (germline): SGHNT, YYREEE (reference sequence). V gave up 4 bases and J gave up 3 bases, with 16 bases separating them. There are 15 residues in the CDR3. The CDR3, as DNA: TGTGCCAGCAGCAGTAGGACGGCGGAGTACACTGAAGCTTTCTTT. Encoded protein: CASSSRTAEYTEAFF.

This chain uses TRBV7-8 with TRBJ1-1; 9 bases align to TRBD1. The CDR3 is made up of 17 amino acids. Germline trimming cut 6 bases from V and 2 bases from J; bases unmatched to any gene: 13. Germline assignment: CDR1 SGHVS and CDR2 FQNEAQ. The CDR3 protein is CASSLHFGTGINTEAFF. CDR3 bases: TGTGCCAGCAGTCTTCACTTCGGGACAGGGATTAACACTGAAGCTTTCTTT.

This clone appeared once. The chain combines TRBV2 with TRBJ1-2; tentative D call: TRBD1 (6 bases). V was cut by 11 bases and J by 5 bases, with 21 bases left in between. Germline V CDR1 and CDR2: SNHLY, FYNNEI. The CDR3 covers 14 residues. The CDR3 nucleotides are TGTGCCCCCATGAGGGGGAGTCGGGAATATGGCTACACCTTC. It codes for CAPMRGSREYGYTF.

The chain carries TRBV3-1 (or the pseudogene TRBV3-2) and TRBJ2-6; D not resolved. Per germline, CDR1 LGHDT and CDR2 YNNKEL (reference sequence). V was pared by 1 base and J by 4 bases, with 8 bases between. The CDR3 extends over 15 amino acids. The CDR3 DNA reads TGTGCCAGCAGCCAAGCCTGGGCCGGGGCCAACGTCCTGACTTTC. Its translation: CASSQAWAGANVLTF.

This sequence joins TRBV28 and TRBJ2-1, with TRBD2 matching 16 bases. The ends lost 5 bases at V and 13 bases at J; junction bases unmatched: 5. CDR1 MDHEN and CDR2 SYDVKM come from the germline V gene. The CDR3 is made up of 14 amino acids. The CDR3, as DNA: TGTGCCAGCAGTGCAGGGACTAGCGGGGGGGCCCAGTTCTTC. Translating gives CASSAGTSGGAQFF.

The gene calls are TRBV29-1 and TRBJ2-1, with D unclear. CDR3 length: 15 amino acids. Looked up from germline, CDR1 is SQVTM and CDR2 is ANQGSEA. V shed 3 bases and J shed 0 bases, with 12 bases lying between them. CDR3: CSVDGGQSSYNEQFF. CDR3 sequence (DNA): TGCAGCGTTGATGGCGGCCAAAGCTCCTACAATGAGCAGTTCTTC.

This chain uses TRBV3-1 (or the pseudogene TRBV3-2) with TRBJ1-1; possibly TRBD1 for D (5 bases). The germline V and J ends were trimmed by 4 bases and 2 bases, with 11 bases remaining between them. Per the germline V gene, CDR1 is LGHDT and CDR2 is YNNKEL (reference sequence). This CDR3 is built from 14 residues. The CDR3: CASSPQGVNTEAFF. Written as DNA, the CDR3 is TGTGCCAGCAGCCCCCAGGGAGTCAACACTGAAGCTTTCTTT.

This sequence joins TRBV21-1 and TRBJ2-4. TRBV21-1 is assigned pseudogene status. CDR3 length: 13 residues. Here the CDR3 reads CASLTVSKNIQYF. For the CDR3, the DNA is TGTGCCAGCCTTACCGTATCCAAAAACATTCAGTACTTC.

The rearrangement joins TRBV3-1 (or the pseudogene TRBV3-2) to TRBJ1-4; D remains ambiguous. This CDR3 comprises 13 residues. CDR1 LGHDT and CDR2 YNNKEL come from the germline V gene (reference sequence). V gave up 0 bases and J gave up 3 bases, with 2 bases separating them. CDR3 bases: TGTGCCAGCAGCCAAGATCCTAATGAAAAACTGTTTTTT. This gives the protein CASSQDPNEKLFF.

V usage is TRBV4-3 and J usage is TRBJ1-2, with TRBD1 identical over 7 bases. The CDR3 length is 13 residues. V was pared by 5 bases and J by 8 bases, with 8 bases of the junction left unmatched. Germline V CDR1 and CDR2: LGHNA, YSLEER. This CDR3 reads CASSSDRVGGYTF. CDR3 coding DNA: TGCGCCAGCAGCTCCGACAGGGTGGGAGGCTACACCTTC.

The V and J genes are TRBV7-9 and TRBJ1-4, with 8 nucleotides matching TRBD1. V dropped 5 bases and J dropped 7; count of bases not matched to a gene: 9. Per the germline V gene, CDR1 is SEHNR and CDR2 is FQNEAQ (reference sequence). The CDR3 is 15 residues long. The CDR3 DNA sequence: TGTGCCAGCAGCCAGGACAGGGCTGAGGGTGAAAAACTGTTTTTT. As protein: CASSQDRAEGEKLFF. The full variable domain, completed using reference TRBV7-9 and TRBJ1-4, is DTGVSQNPRHKITKRGQNVTFRCDPISEHNRLYWYRQTLGQGPEFLTYFQNEAQLEKSRLLSDRFSAERPKGSFSTLEIQRTEQGDSAMYLCASSQDRAEGEKLFFGSGTQLSVL.

The chain joins TRBV10-2 to TRBJ2-1; 7 nucleotides match TRBD2. J lost 9 bases, V lost 7 bases, and 15 bases had no gene match. The CDR3 covers 15 residues. The germline V gene encodes CDR1 WSHSY and CDR2 SAAADI. Written as DNA, the CDR3 is TGCGCCAGCATGGGCGGAAGCGGGGCCGGGGGTGAGCAGTTCTTC. This encodes CASMGGSGAGGEQFF.

The chain is built from TRBV9 and TRBJ2-7; 10 positions match TRBD2. CDR1 and CDR2 (germline): SGDLS, YYNGEE. V dropped 4 bases and J dropped 1; count of bases not matched to a gene: 5. This CDR3 is 15 amino acids long. As DNA, the CDR3 is TGTGCCAGCAGCAACGGACTAGCGGAGTCCTACGAGCAGTACTTC. Its translation is CASSNGLAESYEQYF.